Listed here are 4 T cell receptor beta chains from one sample, sequenced in a study of T cells in Graves' hyperthyroidism and ophthalmopathy. The source material, RNA transcripts, was used to amplify TCR beta CDR3 regions. A first-round RT-PCR of the TCR CDR3 used the HTBI primer set. TCRdb itself ran the multiplex PCR reads through MiXCR, one entry per CDR3 protein. Of roughly 38,000 distinct CDR3 sequences listed, approximately 50% are singletons. The sample comprised blood. The receptors were sampled from a woman aged 50 to 60 with Graves' hyperthyroidism that later progressed to Graves' ophthalmopathy.

The rearrangement joins TRBV20-1 to TRBJ2-5, with D possibly TRBD2 on 7 matching bases. The ends were cut back, 3 bases at V and 5 bases at J, with 16 bases in the middle. Germline CDR1 is DFQATT and CDR2 is SNEGSKA (reference sequence). The CDR3 totals 14 residues. The CDR3 loop is CSARGTGRGETQYF. DNA for the CDR3: TGCAGTGCTAGGGGGACGGGGAGGGGGGAGACCCAGTACTTC.

This clonotype is medium-sized in the sample. The chain carries TRBV7-3 and TRBJ1-6; D gene unclear. V gave up 3 bases and J gave up 2 bases, with 5 bases separating them. The CDR3 runs 14 residues. Germline values: CDR1 SGHTA, CDR2 FQGTGA. CDR3 loop: CASSLGTYNSPLHF. In DNA form, the CDR3 reads TGTGCCAGCAGCTTGGGGACCTATAATTCACCCCTCCACTTT.

Worth noting for this clonotype: A read error may account for a junction end that differs from germline. The chain couples TRBV4-1 to TRBJ2-5; TRBD2 agrees at 11 bases. Germline CDR1 reads MGHRA; CDR2 reads YSYEKL. The CDR3 loop spans 16 amino acids. This CDR3 is CASSLLAGGRQETQYF. The CDR3 coding sequence is TGTGCCAGCAGCCTGTTAGCGGGAGGGAGACAAGAGACCCAGTACTTT.

The count of this clonotype is one. The chain employs TRBV29-1 and TRBJ1-1; the D gene is possibly TRBD1 (6 bases). Germline assignment: CDR1 SQVTM and CDR2 ANQGSEA. Deletions cut 8 bases from V and 5 bases from J, with 15 bases between. The CDR3 spans 12 residues. For the CDR3, the DNA is TGCAGCTTGGACGTGAGGGGGACTGAAGCTTTCTTT. Its protein is CSLDVRGTEAFF.